The clone carrying this T cell receptor (beta chain) has just a few counts. Its antigen is unidentified. This sample is drawn from a study of graft-versus-host responses after intestinal transplantation. The CDR3 spans 16 residues. Germline values: CDR1 MGHRA, CDR2 YSYEKL. V dropped 0 bases and J dropped 6 bases, with 15 bases sitting between them. Sequencing used immunoSEQ multiplex PCR; TCRdb keeps in-frame clones, though not all of them. The repertoire holds more than 90,000 clones, with about 92% as singletons. The clonotype comes from a human donor who was the organ donor for an intestinal transplant. This chain links TRBV4-1 with TRBJ2-1; the D gene is possibly TRBD1 (5 bases). The material sequenced was unstimulated CD8+ T cells sorted from spleen or lymph node cells, taken before transplant. CDR3 region: CASSQDRQGWGNEQFF. The CDR3 bases are TGCGCCAGCAGCCAAGATAGGCAGGGATGGGGCAATGAGCAGTTCTTC.